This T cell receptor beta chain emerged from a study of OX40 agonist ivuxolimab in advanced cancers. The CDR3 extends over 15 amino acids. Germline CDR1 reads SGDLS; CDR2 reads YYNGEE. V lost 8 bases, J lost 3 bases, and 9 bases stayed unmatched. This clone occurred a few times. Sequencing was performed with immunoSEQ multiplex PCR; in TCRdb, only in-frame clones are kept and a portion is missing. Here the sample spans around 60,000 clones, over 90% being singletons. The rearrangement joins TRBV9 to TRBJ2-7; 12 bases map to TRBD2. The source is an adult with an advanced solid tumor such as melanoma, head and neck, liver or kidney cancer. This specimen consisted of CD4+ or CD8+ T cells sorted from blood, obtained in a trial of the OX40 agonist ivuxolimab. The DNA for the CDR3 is TGTGCCAGTTGCATCCTAGCGGGAGGGAACTACGAGCAGTACTTC. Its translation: CASCILAGGNYEQYF.